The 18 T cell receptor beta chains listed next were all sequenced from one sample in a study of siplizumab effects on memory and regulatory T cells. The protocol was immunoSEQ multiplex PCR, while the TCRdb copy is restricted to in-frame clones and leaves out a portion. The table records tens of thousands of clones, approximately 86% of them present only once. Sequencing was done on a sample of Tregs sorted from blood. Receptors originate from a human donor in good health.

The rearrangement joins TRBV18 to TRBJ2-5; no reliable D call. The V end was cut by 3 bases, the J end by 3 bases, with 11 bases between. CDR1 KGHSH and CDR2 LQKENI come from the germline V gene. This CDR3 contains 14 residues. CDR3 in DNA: TGTGCCAGCTCACCTTGGTTCGGAGAAGAGACCCAGTACTTC. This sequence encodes CASSPWFGEETQYF.

CDR3 sequence (DNA): TGTGCCAGCTCACCACCACTTACCGGGGACAAAAACATTCAGTACTTC. Translating it yields CASSPPLTGDKNIQYF. The chain uses TRBV18 and TRBJ2-4; a possible D gene is TRBD2 (5 bases). Trimming pared 0 bases from V and 3 bases from J, leaving 12 bases between. CDR1 is KGHSH, CDR2 LQKENI, per germline. The CDR3 is 16 amino acids.

CDR3 sequence reads: CASSTTPTGIHGYTF. CDR3 bases: TGTGCCAGTAGTACCACTCCGACAGGGATCCATGGCTACACCTTC. V is TRBV19 and J is TRBJ1-2; TRBD1 matches at 7 bases. V dropped 4 bases and J dropped 6; count of bases not matched to a gene: 11. In germline, CDR1 is LNHDA, CDR2 SQIVND (reference sequence). The CDR3 loop spans 15 amino acids.

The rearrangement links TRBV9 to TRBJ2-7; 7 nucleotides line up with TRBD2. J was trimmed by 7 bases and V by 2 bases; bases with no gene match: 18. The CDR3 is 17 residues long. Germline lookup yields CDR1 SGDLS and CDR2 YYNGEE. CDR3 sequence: CASSVQPMSGGGGEQYF. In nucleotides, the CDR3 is TGTGCCAGCAGCGTCCAACCGATGTCAGGCGGGGGAGGGGAGCAGTACTTC.

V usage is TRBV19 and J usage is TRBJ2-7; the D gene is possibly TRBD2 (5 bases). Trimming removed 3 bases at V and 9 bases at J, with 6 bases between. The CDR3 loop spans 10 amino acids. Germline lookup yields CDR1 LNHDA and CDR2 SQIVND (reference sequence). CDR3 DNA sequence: TGTGCCAGTAGTATGGCGGGGCAGTACTTC. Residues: CASSMAGQYF.

CDR3 protein: CATSRIRDNEKLFF. The CDR3 nucleotides read TGTGCCACCAGCAGAATCCGGGATAATGAAAAACTGTTTTTT. The V and J genes are TRBV15 and TRBJ1-4; D remains ambiguous. The V gene's germline CDR1 is LNHNV and CDR2 YYDKDF (reference sequence). V shed 2 bases and J shed 4 bases, with 8 bases lying between them. The CDR3 runs 14 residues. Full variable domain (rest looked up from reference TRBV15 and TRBJ1-4): DAMVIQNPRYQVTQFGKPVTLSCSQTLNHNVMYWYQQKSSQAPKLLFHYYDKDFNNEADTPDNFQSRRPNTSFCFLDIRSPGLGDTAMYLCATSRIRDNEKLFFGSGTQLSVL.

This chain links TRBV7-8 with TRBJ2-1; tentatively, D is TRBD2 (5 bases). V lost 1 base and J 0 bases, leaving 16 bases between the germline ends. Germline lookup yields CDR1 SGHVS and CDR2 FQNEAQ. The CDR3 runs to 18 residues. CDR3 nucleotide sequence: TGTGCCAGCAGCTTAGTTCAGTATCGGGATTTCTCCTACAATGAGCAGTTCTTC. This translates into CASSLVQYRDFSYNEQFF. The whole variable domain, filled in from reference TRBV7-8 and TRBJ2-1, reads GAGVSQSPRYKVAKRGQDVALRCDPISGHVSLFWYQQALGQGPEFLTYFQNEAQLDKSGLPSDRFFAERPEGSVSTLKIQRTQQEDSAVYLCASSLVQYRDFSYNEQFFGPGTRLTVL.

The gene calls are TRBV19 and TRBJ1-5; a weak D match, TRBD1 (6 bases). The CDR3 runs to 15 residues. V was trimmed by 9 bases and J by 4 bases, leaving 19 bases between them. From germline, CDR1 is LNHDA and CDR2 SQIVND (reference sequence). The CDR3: CASSRPGQLNQPQHF. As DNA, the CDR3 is TGTGCCAGCAGTCGCCCCGGACAGTTAAATCAGCCCCAGCATTTT. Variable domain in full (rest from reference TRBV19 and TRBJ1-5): DGGITQSPKYLFRKEGQNVTLSCEQNLNHDAMYWYRQDPGQGLRLIYYSQIVNDFQKGDIAEGYSVSREKKESFPLTVTSAQKNPTAFYLCASSRPGQLNQPQHFGDGTRLSIL.

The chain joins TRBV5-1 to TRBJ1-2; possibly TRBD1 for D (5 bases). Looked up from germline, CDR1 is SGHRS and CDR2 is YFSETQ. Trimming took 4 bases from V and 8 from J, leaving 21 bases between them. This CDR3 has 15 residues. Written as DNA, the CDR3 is TGCGCCAGCAGCCCTTGGATACCCAGGGCAGGAGGCTACACCTTC. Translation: CASSPWIPRAGGYTF.

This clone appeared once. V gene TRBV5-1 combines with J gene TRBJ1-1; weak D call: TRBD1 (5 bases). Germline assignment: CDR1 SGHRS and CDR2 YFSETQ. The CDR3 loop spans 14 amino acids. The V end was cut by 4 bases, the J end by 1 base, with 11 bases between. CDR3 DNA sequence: TGCGCCAGCAGCCCCAGGGTGGGGAACACTGAAGCTTTCTTT. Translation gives CASSPRVGNTEAFF. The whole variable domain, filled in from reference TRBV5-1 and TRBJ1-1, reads KAGVTQTPRYLIKTRGQQVTLSCSPISGHRSVSWYQQTPGQGLQFLFEYFSETQRNKGNFPGRFSGRQFSNSRSEMNVSTLELGDSALYLCASSPRVGNTEAFFGQGTRLTVV.

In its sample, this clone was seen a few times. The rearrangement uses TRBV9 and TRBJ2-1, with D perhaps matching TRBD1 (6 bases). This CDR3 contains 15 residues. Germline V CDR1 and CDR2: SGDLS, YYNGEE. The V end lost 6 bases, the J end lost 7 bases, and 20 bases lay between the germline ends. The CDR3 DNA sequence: TGTGCCAGCACTCTTGATGGGGGCGCGAGGAATGAGCAGTTCTTC. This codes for CASTLDGGARNEQFF.

CDR3 in amino acids: CASSPAPGSLLAFF. CDR3 sequence (DNA): TGTGCCAGCAGTCCAGCCCCAGGGAGCTTGCTCGCTTTCTTT. The chain carries TRBV6-6 and TRBJ1-1; the D gene is possibly TRBD1 (5 bases). This CDR3 comprises 14 residues. Germline V gene data show CDR1 as MNHNY and CDR2 as SVGAGI (reference sequence). Trimming removed 5 bases from V and 11 bases from J, with 21 bases in between.

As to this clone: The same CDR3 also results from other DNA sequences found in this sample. The CDR3 DNA is TGTGCCAGCAGCCCCACGACAGGGAACTATGGCTACACCTTC. Protein: CASSPTTGNYGYTF. This chain uses TRBV11-2 with TRBJ1-2; 7 positions match TRBD1. Germline V gives CDR1 SGHAT, CDR2 FQNNGV. V lost 5 bases and J lost 2; bases outside the gene matches: 5. The CDR3 covers 14 residues.

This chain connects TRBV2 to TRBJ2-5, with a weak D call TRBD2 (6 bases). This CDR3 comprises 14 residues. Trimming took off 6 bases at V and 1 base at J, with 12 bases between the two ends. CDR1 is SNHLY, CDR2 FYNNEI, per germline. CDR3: CASRGGTFQETQYF. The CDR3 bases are TGTGCCAGCAGAGGCGGGACCTTCCAAGAGACCCAGTACTTC.

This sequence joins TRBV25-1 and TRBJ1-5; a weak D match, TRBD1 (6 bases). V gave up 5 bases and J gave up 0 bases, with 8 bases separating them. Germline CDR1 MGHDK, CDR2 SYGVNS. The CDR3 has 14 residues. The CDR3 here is CASSRTASNQPQHF. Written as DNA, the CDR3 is TGTGCCAGCAGTCGGACAGCTAGCAATCAGCCCCAGCATTTT.

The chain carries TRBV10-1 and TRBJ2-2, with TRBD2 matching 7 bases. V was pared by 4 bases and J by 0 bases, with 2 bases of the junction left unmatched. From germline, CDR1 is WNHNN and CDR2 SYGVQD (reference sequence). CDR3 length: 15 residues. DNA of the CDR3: TGCGCCAGCAGTGGTGCGGGAGCGAACACCGGGGAGCTGTTTTTT. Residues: CASSGAGANTGELFF.

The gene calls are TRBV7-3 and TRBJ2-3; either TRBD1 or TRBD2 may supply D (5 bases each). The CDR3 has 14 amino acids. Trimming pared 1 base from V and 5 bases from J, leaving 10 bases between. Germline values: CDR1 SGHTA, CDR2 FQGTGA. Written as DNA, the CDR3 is TGTGCCAGCAGCTTAATAGGGACCGGAGATACGCAGTATTTT. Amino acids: CASSLIGTGDTQYF.

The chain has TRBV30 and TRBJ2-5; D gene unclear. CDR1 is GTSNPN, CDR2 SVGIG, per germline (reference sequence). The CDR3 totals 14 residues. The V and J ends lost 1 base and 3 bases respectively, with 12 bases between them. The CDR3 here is CAWSEGASEETQYF. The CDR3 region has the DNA TGTGCCTGGAGTGAGGGCGCCTCAGAAGAGACCCAGTACTTC.